This T cell receptor (beta chain) was captured in a study of blood T cell repertoires in COVID-19 (dated by TCRdb to about 2020). Background for the entire study: Samples from collaborators originated in the United States, Italy and Spain and spanned both the acute and convalescent phases of COVID-19. A freely available public database, intended as a resource for researchers studying the immune response to SARS-CoV-2, is where the repertoires were released. Samples were obtained from the ongoing ImmuneRACE study (first 160 participants) and from some 1,200 subjects provided by 6 global collaborators. The sample metadata nearly always contained a de-identified subject ID, COVID-19 status, age in years and sex. The dataset comprised deeply sampled blood TCRbeta repertoires from subjects exposed to, actively infected with, or recovered from COVID-19. Where available, HLA class I and class II types were obtained from metadata supplied by the sample provider rather than from assay-based typing. The material from the prospective study consisted of cDNA or gDNA derived from T cells, B-cell-depleted T cells, or PBMCs. Paper-wide results and their limitations: The quantity of clinical and demographic metadata differed by source and by participant and was supplied without curation.

TCRbeta CDR3 regions were amplified from genomic DNA by means of the immunoSEQ Assay, a bias-controlled multiplex PCR. In the source study's methods: The number of nucleated cells in each sample was estimated from the amplification of reference gene primers within the assay. To quantify the absolute abundance of each unique TCRbeta CDR3 rearrangement, sequence reads were collapsed and filtered. For each sample, productive Simpson clonality was calculated as the square root of Simpson's diversity index over productive rearrangements. What TCRdb holds here is the immuneACCESS table cut down to in-frame rearrangements. Part of the clones is not present; checked against another copy, under half of the missing clones reflect an unresolved V gene, and the others are unexplained. V and J calls and clone size are given by that table; D and trimming were obtained from the DNA. The sample profile shows fewer than 350,000 clones; 70% to 90% of them were found once. The ten largest clones add up to 12% of the sample.

This clone was picked up a small number of times. Its antigen target is currently unknown. Base qualities are not recorded, but no much larger clone differs from it by a single base. The CDR3 spans 15 residues, from the cysteine through the phenylalanine. Only CDR3 DNA is held: 45 bases, read in frame from base 1. According to the germline V gene (reference sequence), CDR1 reads LNHDA and CDR2 reads SQIVND. V was cut back by 5 bases and J by 6 bases, leaving a gap of 16 bases between them. At one collaborating source in Seattle, patients were enrolled during active infection and were followed longitudinally through the course of disease. Each collaborating institution followed its own protocols to collect whole blood in K2EDTA tubes. For TCRbeta analysis, collaborators shipped samples in one of three forms: frozen whole blood, isolated PBMCs, or DNA extracted from either of those sample types.

The rearranged chain carries TRBV19 and TRBJ2-2; possibly the D gene is TRBD1, per 6 matching bases. Material: peripheral blood. The TCR comes from a woman aged 25 to 39 with COVID-19, enrolled during active disease. The encoded CDR3 is CASSSAGELAGELFF. Read as DNA, the sequence is TGTGCCAGTAGTTCGGCAGGGGAACTCGCCGGGGAGCTGTTTTTT.